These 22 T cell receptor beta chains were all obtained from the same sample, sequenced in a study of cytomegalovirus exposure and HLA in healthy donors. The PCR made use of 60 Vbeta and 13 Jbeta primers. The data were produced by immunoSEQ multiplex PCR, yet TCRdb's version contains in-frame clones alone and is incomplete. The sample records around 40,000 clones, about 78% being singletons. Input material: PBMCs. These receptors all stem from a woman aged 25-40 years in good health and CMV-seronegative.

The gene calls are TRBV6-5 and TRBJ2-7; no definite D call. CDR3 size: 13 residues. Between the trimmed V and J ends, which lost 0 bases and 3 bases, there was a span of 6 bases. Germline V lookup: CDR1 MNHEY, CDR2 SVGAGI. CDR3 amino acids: CASSYSAHYEQYF. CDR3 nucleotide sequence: TGTGCCAGCAGTTACTCGGCCCACTACGAGCAGTACTTC.

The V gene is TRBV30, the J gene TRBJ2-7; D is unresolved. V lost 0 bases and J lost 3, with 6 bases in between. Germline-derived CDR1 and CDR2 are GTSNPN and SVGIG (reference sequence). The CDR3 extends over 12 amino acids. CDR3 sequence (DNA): TGTGCCTGGAGTGTACTCGGCTACGAGCAGTACTTC. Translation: CAWSVLGYEQYF.

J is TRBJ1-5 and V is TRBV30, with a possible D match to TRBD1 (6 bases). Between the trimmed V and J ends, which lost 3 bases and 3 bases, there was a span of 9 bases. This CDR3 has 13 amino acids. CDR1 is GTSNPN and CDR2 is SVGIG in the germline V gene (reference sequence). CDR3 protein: CAWRAGVNQPQHF. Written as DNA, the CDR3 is TGTGCCTGGAGGGCAGGGGTCAATCAGCCCCAGCATTTT.

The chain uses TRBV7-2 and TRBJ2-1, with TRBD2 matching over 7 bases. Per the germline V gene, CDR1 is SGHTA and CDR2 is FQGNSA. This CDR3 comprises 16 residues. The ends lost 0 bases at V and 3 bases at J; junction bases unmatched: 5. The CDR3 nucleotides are TGTGCCAGCAGCTTAGCCGGGAGCGGGAACTACAATGAGCAGTTCTTC. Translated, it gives CASSLAGSGNYNEQFF.

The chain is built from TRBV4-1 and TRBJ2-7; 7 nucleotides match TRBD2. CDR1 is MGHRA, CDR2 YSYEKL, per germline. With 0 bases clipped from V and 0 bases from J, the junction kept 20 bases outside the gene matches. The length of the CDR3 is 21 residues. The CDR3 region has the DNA TGCGCCAGCAGCCAAGATATAAGTCGGGGACTAAGAGTTAGGGGCTCCTACGAGCAGTACTTC. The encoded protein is CASSQDISRGLRVRGSYEQYF.

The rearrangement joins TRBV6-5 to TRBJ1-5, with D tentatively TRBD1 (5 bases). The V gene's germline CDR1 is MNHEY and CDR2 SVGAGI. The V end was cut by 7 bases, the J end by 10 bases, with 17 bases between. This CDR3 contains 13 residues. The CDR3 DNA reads TGTGCCAGCAAACGATCCAGGGATTCTCCCCAGCATTTT. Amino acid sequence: CASKRSRDSPQHF.

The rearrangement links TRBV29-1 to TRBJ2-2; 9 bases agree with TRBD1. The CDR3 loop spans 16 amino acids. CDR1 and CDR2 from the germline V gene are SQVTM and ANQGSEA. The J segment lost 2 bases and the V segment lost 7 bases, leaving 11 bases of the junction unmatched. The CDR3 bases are TGCAGCGGGGGTCGTAATACAGGGGGCAACACCGGGGAGCTGTTTTTT. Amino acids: CSGGRNTGGNTGELFF.

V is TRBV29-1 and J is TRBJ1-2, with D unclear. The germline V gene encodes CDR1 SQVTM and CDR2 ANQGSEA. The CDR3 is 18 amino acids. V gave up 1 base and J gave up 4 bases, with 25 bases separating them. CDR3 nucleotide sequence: TGCAGCGTTGAAGCTCCAGAGTCAGGTTTCGTCCCTCTCTATGGCTACACCTTC. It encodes CSVEAPESGFVPLYGYTF.

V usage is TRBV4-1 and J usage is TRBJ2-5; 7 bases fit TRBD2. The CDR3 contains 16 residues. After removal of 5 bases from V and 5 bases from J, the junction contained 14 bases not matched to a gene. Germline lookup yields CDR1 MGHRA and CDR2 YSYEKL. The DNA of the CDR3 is TGCGCCAGCAGCATCCTAGCGGATTCCGTAGGGGAGACCCAGTACTTC. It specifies CASSILADSVGETQYF.

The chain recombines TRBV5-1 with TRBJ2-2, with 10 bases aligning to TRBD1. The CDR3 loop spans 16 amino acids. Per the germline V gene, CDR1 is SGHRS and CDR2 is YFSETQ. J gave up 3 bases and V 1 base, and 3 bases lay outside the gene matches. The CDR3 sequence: CASSLRTGGHTGELFF. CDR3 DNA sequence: TGCGCCAGCAGCTTGCGGACAGGGGGGCACACCGGGGAGCTGTTTTTT.

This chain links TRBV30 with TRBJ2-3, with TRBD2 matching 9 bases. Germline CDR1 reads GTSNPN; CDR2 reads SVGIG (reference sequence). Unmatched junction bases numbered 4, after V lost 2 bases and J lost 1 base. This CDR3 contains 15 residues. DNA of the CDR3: TGTGCCTGGAGTAGGGCTAGCGGGGGCACAGATACGCAGTATTTT. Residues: CAWSRASGGTDTQYF.

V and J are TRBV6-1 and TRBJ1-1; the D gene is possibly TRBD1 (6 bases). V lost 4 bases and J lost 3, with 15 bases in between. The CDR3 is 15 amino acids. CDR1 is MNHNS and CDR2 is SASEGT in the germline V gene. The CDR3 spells CASSAQGPRYTEAFF. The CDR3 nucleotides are TGTGCCAGCAGTGCCCAGGGGCCACGGTACACTGAAGCTTTCTTT.

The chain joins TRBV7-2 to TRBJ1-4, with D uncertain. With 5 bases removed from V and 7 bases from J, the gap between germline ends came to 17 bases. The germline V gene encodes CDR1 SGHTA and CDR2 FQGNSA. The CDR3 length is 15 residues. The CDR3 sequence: CASSMGPVAVEKLFF. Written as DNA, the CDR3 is TGTGCCAGCAGCATGGGCCCGGTGGCCGTTGAAAAACTGTTTTTT.

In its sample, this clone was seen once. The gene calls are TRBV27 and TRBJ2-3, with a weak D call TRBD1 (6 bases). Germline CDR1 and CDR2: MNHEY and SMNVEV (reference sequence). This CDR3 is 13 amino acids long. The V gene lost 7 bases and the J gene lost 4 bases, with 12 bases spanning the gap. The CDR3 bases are TGTGCCAGCACTGACTACAGGGCAGATACGCAGTATTTT. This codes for CASTDYRADTQYF.

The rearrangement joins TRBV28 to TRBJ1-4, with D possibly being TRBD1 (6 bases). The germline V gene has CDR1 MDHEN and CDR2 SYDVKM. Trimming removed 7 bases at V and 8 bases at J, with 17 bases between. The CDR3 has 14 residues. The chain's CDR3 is CASNWGQGLEKLFF. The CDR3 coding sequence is TGTGCCAGCAATTGGGGGCAGGGGTTGGAAAAACTGTTTTTT.

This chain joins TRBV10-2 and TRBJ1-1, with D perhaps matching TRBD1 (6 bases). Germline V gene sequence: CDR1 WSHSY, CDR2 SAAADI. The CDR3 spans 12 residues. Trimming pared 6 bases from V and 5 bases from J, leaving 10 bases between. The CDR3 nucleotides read TGCGCCAGCAGCGTAACAGGGACTGAAGCTTTCTTT. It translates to CASSVTGTEAFF.

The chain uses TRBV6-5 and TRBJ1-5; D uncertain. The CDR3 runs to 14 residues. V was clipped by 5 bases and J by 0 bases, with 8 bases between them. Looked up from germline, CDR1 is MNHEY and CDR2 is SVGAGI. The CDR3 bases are TGTGCCAGCAGTCGGAGCTATAGCAATCAGCCCCAGCATTTT. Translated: CASSRSYSNQPQHF.

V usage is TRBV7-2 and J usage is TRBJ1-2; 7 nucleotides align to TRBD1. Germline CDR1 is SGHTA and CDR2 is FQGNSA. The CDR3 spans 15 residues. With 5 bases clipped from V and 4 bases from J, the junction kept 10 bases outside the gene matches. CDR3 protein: CASSPEGQYSYGYTF. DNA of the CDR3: TGTGCCAGCAGCCCGGAGGGACAGTACAGCTATGGCTACACCTTC.

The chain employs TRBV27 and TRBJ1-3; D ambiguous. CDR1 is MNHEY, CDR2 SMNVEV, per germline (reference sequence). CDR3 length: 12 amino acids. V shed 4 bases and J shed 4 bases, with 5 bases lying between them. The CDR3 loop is CASSSGGNTIYF. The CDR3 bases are TGTGCCAGCAGTTCCGGGGGAAACACCATATATTTT.

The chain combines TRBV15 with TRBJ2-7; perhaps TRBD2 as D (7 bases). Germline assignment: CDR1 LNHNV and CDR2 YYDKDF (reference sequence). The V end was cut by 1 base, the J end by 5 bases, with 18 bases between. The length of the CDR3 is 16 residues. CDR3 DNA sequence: TGTGCCACCAGCAGAGGATGGGGGGGCAGGGACGACGAGCAGTACTTC. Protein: CATSRGWGGRDDEQYF.

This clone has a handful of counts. In DNA form, the CDR3 reads TGTGCCAGCACACAGTCGGGTGCTGGCTACACCTTC. Amino acids: CASTQSGAGYTF. V and J are TRBV18 and TRBJ1-2; D is undetermined. Germline CDR1 and CDR2: KGHSH and LQKENI. The CDR3 length is 12 residues. V was clipped by 8 bases and J by 7 bases, with 14 bases between them.

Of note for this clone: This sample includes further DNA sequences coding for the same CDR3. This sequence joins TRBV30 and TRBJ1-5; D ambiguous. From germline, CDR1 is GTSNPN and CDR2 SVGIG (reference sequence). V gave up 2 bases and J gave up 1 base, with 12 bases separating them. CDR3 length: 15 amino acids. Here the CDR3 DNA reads TGTGCCTGGAGTCCACTTCCCGGGAGCAATCAGCCCCAGCATTTT. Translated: CAWSPLPGSNQPQHF.